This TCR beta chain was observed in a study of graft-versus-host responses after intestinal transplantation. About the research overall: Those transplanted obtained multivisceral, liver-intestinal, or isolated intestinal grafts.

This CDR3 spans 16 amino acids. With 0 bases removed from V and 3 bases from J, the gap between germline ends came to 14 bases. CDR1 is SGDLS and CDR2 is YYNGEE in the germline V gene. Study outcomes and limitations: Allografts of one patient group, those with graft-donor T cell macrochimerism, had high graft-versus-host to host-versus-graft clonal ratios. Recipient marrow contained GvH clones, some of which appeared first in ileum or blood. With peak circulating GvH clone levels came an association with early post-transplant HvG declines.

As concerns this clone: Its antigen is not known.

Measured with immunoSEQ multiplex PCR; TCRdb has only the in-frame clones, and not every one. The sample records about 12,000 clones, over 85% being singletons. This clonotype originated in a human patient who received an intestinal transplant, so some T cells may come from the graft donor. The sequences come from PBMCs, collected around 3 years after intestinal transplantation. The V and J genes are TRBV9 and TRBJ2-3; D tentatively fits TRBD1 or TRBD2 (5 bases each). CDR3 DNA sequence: TGTGCCAGCAGCGTAGTGGGGGACCACCTAACAGATACGCAGTATTTT. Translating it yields CASSVVGDHLTDTQYF.